The source of this T cell receptor (beta chain) is a study of early T cells in non-severe SARS-CoV-2 infection. Each CDR3 protein is one row after TCRdb ran MiXCR on the 5' RACE reads. The table lists 90,000 to 130,000 distinct CDR3 sequences, around an eighth of them singletons. The receptor was derived from an adult who was a healthcare worker with PCR-confirmed SARS-CoV-2 infection or an uninfected control (not recorded which). Source: whole blood, taken at baseline.

CDR3 DNA: TGCGCCAGCAGCTTTAGGACGCCCCACACAGATACGCAGTATTTT. Translated: CASSFRTPHTDTQYF. The chain combines TRBV5-1 with TRBJ2-3; D call uncertain. The CDR3 is 15 amino acids. Looked up from germline, CDR1 is SGHRS and CDR2 is YFSETQ. V lost 2 bases and J 2 bases, leaving 12 bases between the germline ends. Combining the CDR3 with reference TRBV5-1 and TRBJ2-3 gives the whole variable domain KAGVTQTPRYLIKTRGQQVTLSCSPISGHRSVSWYQQTPGQGLQFLFEYFSETQRNKGNFPGRFSGRQFSNSRSEMNVSTLELGDSALYLCASSFRTPHTDTQYFGPGTRLTVL.